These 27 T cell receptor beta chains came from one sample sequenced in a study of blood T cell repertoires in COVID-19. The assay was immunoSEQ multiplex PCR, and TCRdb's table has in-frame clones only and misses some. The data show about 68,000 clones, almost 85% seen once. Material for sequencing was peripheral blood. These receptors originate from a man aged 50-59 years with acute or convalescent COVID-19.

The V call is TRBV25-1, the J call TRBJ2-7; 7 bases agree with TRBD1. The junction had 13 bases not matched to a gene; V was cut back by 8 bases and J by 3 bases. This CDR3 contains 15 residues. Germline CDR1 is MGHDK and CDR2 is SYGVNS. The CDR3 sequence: CASPPPGQTFYEQYF. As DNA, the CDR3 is TGTGCCAGCCCGCCACCGGGACAGACCTTCTACGAGCAGTACTTC.

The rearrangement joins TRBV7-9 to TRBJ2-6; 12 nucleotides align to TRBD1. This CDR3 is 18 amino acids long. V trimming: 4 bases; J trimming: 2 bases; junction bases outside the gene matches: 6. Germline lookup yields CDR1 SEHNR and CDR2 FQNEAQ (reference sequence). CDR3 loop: CASSYPGQGATGANVLTF. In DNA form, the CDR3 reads TGTGCCAGCAGCTACCCGGGACAGGGGGCAACTGGGGCCAACGTCCTGACTTTC.

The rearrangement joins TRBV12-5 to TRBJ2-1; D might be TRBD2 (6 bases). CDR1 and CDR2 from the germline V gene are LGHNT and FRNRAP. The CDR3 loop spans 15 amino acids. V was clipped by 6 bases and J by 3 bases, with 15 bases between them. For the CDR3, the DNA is TGTGCTAGTGGCCGGAGGGATGACCACTACAATGAGCAGTTCTTC. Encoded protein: CASGRRDDHYNEQFF. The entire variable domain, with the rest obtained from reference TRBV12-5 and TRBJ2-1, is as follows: DARVTQTPRHKVTEMGQEVTMRCQPILGHNTVFWYRQTMMQGLELLAYFRNRAPLDDSGMPKDRFSAEMPDATLATLKIQPSEPRDSAVYFCASGRRDDHYNEQFFGPGTRLTVL.

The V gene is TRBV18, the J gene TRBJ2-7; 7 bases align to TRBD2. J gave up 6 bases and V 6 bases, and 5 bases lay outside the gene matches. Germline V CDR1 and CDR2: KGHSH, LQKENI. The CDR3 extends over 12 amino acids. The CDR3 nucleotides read TGTGCCAGCTCCCACTCGGGGGGCGAGCAGTACGTC. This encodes CASSHSGGEQYV.

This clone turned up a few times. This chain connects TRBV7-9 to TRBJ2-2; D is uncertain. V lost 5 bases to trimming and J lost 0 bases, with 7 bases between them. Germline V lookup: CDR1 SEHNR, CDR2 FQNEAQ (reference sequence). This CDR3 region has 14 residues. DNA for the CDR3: TGTGCCAGCAGCCTAAATTCGAACACCGGGGAGCTGTTTTTT. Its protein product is CASSLNSNTGELFF.

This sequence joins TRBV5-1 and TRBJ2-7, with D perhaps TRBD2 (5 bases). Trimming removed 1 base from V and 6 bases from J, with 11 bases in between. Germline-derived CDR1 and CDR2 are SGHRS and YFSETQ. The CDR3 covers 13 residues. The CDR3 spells CASSLSSGREQYF. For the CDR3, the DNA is TGCGCCAGCAGCTTGTCAAGCGGACGCGAGCAGTACTTC.

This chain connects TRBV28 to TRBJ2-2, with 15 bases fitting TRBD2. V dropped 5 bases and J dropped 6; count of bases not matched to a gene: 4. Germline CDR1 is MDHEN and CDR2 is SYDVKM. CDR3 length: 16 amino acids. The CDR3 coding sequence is TGTGCCAGCAGTGGACTAGCGGGGGGGCCGTCCGGGGAGCTGTTTTTT. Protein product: CASSGLAGGPSGELFF.

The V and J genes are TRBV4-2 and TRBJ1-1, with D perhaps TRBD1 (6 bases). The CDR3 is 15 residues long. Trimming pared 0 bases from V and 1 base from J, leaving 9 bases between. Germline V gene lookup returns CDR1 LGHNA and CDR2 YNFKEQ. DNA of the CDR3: TGTGCCAGCAGCCAAGATCAGGGGCCGAACACTGAAGCTTTCTTT. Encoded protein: CASSQDQGPNTEAFF.

In nucleotides, the CDR3 is TGTGCCAGCAGCACACAGGGGGACATGGGAGAGACCCAGTACTTC. Translating it yields CASSTQGDMGETQYF. The rearrangement links TRBV7-3 to TRBJ2-5; TRBD1 matches at 8 bases. Germline CDR1 and CDR2: SGHTA and FQGTGA. V dropped 5 bases and J dropped 4; count of bases not matched to a gene: 9. The length of the CDR3 is 15 residues. Full variable domain (outside the CDR3, taken from reference TRBV7-3 and TRBJ2-5): GAGVSQTPSNKVTEKGKYVELRCDPISGHTALYWYRQSLGQGPEFLIYFQGTGAADDSGLPNDRFFAVRPEGSVSTLKIQRTERGDSAVYLCASSTQGDMGETQYFGPGTRLLVL.

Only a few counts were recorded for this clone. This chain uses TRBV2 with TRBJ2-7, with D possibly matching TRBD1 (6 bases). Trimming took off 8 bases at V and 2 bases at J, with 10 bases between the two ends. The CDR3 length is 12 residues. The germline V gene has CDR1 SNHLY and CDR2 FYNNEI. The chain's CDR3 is CASGGGPYEQYV. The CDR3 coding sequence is TGTGCCAGCGGTGGGGGCCCCTACGAGCAGTACGTC.

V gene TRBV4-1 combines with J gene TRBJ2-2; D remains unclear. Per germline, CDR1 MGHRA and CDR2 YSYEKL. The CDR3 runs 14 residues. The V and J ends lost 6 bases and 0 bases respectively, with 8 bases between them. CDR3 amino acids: CASRWHPNTGELFF. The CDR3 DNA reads TGCGCCAGCAGGTGGCACCCGAACACCGGGGAGCTGTTTTTT.

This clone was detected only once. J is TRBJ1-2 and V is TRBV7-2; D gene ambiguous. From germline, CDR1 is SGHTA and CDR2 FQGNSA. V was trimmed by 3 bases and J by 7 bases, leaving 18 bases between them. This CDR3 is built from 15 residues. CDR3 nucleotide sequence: TGTGCCAGCAGCTTCGGTCTGCAGAGGGCGAGTGGCTACACCTTC. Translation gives CASSFGLQRASGYTF.

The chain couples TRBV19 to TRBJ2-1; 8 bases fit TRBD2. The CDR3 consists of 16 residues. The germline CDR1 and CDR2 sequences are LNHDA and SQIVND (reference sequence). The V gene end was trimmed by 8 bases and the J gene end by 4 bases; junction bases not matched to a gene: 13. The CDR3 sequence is CASQPSGSGGYNEQFF. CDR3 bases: TGTGCCAGTCAACCTTCGGGCAGCGGGGGATACAATGAGCAGTTCTTC.

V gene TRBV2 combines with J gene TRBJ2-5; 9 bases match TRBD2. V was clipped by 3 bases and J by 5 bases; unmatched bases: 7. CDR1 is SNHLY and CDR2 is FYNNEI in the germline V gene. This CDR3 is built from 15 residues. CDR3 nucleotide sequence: TGTGCCAGCAGTGATGGGCTAGCGGGGCAGGAGACCCAGTACTTC. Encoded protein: CASSDGLAGQETQYF.

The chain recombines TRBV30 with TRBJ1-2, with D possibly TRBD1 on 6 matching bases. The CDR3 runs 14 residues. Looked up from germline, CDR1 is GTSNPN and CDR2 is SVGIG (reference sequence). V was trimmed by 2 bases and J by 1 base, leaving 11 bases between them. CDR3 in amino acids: CAWSLGQFNYGYTF. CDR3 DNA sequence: TGTGCCTGGAGTCTAGGACAGTTTAACTATGGCTACACCTTC.

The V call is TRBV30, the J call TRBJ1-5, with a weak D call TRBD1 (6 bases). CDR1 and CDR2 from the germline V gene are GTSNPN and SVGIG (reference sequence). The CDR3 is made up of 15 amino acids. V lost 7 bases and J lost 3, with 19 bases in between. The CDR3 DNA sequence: TGTGCCTACTCCCGGTGGGGGCAAAACAATCAGCCCCAGCATTTT. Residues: CAYSRWGQNNQPQHF.

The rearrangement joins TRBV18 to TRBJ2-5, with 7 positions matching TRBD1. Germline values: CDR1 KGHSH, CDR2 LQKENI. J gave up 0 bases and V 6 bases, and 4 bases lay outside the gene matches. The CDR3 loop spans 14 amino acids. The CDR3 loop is CASSPGTDQETQYF. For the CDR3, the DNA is TGTGCCAGCTCCCCAGGGACAGACCAAGAGACCCAGTACTTC.

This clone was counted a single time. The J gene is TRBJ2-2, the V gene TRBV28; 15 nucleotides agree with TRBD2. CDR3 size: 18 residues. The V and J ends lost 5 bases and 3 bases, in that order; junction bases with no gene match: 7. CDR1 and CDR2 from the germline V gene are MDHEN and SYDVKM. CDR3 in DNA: TGTGCCAGCAGTCCCGGGACTAGCGGGGGGCCATACACCGGGGAGCTGTTTTTT. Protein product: CASSPGTSGGPYTGELFF.

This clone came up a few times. CDR3 bases: TGCGCCAGCAGCCCCCGTCCCAATCAGCCCCAGCATTTT. Encoded protein: CASSPRPNQPQHF. The rearrangement links TRBV5-1 to TRBJ1-5; D gene ambiguous. The CDR3 is 13 amino acids. Germline V gene sequence: CDR1 SGHRS, CDR2 YFSETQ. Trimming pared 4 bases from V and 3 bases from J, leaving 8 bases between.

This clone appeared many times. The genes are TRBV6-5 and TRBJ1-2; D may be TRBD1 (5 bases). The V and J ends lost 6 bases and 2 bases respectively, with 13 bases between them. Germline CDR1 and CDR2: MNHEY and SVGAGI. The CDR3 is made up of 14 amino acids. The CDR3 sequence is CASSRPPGNYGYTF. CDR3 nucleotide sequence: TGTGCCAGCAGCCGACCCCCAGGGAACTATGGCTACACCTTC.

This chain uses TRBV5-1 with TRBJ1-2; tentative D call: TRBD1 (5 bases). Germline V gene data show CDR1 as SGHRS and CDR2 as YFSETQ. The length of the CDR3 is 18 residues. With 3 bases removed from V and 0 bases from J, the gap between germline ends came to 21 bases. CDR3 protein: CASSSQWNPTAANYGYTF. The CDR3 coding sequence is TGCGCCAGCAGCTCACAGTGGAATCCGACAGCAGCTAACTATGGCTACACCTTC.

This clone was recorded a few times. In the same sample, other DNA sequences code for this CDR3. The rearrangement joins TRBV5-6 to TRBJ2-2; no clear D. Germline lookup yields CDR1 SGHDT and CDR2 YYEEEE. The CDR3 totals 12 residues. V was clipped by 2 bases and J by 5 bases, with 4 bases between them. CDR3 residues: CASSFYTGELFF. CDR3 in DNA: TGTGCCAGCAGCTTCTATACCGGGGAGCTGTTTTTT.

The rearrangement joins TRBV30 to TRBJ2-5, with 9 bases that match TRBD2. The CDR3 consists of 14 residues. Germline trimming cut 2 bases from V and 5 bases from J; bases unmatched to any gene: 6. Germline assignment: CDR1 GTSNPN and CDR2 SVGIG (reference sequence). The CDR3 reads CAWSIPSGAETQYF. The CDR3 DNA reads TGTGCCTGGAGTATACCTAGCGGGGCGGAGACCCAGTACTTC.

CDR3 sequence: CASSEGQGGYNEQFF. The CDR3 DNA reads as TGTGCCAGCAGTGAAGGACAGGGCGGATACAATGAGCAGTTCTTC. The rearrangement joins TRBV2 to TRBJ2-1, with 7 bases lining up with TRBD1. This CDR3 is built from 15 residues. The V gene end was trimmed by 1 base and the J gene end by 4 bases; junction bases not matched to a gene: 4. Germline CDR1 and CDR2: SNHLY and FYNNEI.

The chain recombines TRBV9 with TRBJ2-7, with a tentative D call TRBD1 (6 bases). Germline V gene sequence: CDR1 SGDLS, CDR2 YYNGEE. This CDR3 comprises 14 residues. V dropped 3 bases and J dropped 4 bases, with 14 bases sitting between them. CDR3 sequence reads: CASSAGGGQYEQYF. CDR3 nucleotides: TGTGCCAGCAGCGCCGGAGGTGGACAGTACGAGCAGTACTTC.

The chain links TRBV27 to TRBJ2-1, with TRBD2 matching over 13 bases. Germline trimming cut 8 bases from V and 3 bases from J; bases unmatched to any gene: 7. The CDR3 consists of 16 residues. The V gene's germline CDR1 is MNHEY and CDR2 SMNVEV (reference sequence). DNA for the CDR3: TGTGCCAGCCTCGGGACTAGCGGGAAGAACTACAATGAGCAGTTCTTC. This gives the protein CASLGTSGKNYNEQFF.

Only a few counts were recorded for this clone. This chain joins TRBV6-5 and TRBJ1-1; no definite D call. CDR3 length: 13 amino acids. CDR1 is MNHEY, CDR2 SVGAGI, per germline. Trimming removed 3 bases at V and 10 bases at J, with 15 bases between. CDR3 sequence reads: CASSYRGLDGAFF. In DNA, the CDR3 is TGTGCCAGCAGTTATCGGGGTCTCGATGGAGCTTTCTTT.